This T cell receptor beta chain was captured by sequencing in a study of untreated major depressive disorder. Whole-study results and caveats: The small study sample limits how generally findings apply. Depressed patients' CD4+ T cells carried increased TRBV05-01 (Vbeta 5.1) usage versus control CD4+ T cells.

The protocol was immunoSEQ multiplex PCR, while the TCRdb copy is restricted to in-frame clones and leaves out a portion. The sample holds approximately 15,000 clones, roughly 91% seen once. Germline loops: CDR1 MNHNS, CDR2 SASEGT. The CDR3 is 14 amino acids. Trimming pared 7 bases from V and 2 bases from J, leaving 13 bases between. Depression in patients ranged from moderate to severe. No major medical conditions, Axis I/II comorbidities, regular medication, or illicit drugs. As to this clone: Its specificity is not known.

The chain has TRBV6-1 and TRBJ2-3, with no clear D. The specimen was CD4+ T cells from PBMCs. This receptor was identified in a man aged 30-40 years with major depressive disorder. In nucleotides, the CDR3 is TGTGCCAGCAACCCTCAGATGAACACAGATACGCAGTATTTT. It yields the protein CASNPQMNTDTQYF.